Detailed here is one TCR beta chain. CDR1 and CDR2 from the germline V gene are SGHTA and FQGNSA. This CDR3 spans 16 amino acids. Unmatched junction bases numbered 13, after V lost 4 bases and J lost 5 bases. The record originates from a study of blood T cell repertoires in COVID-19. How the authors handled the data: From reference gene primer amplification, estimates of nucleated cell counts were derived. Sequencing was performed with immunoSEQ multiplex PCR; in TCRdb, only in-frame clones are kept and a portion is missing. V and J calls plus clone size are reproduced from that table; the DNA served to infer D and trimming. The repertoire has approximately 330,000 clones, around 89% of them found once; the top ten carry under 1.1%.

The sequence was obtained from a middle-aged woman with COVID-19, enrolled during active disease. The genes are TRBV7-2 and TRBJ2-5; TRBD1 matches at 7 bases. The sample was peripheral blood. CDR3: CASSSGQVPWRETQYF. The CDR3 bases are TGTGCCAGCAGCTCAGGACAGGTTCCCTGGAGGGAGACCCAGTACTTC. The full variable domain, in which reference TRBV7-2 and TRBJ2-5 provide the parts outside the CDR3, is GAGVSQSPSNKVTEKGKDVELRCDPISGHTALYWYRQSLGQGLEFLIYFQGNSAPDKSGLPSDRFSAERTGGSVSTLTIQRTQQEDSAVYLCASSSGQVPWRETQYFGPGTRLLVL.